This entry describes one T cell receptor (beta chain). The CDR3 covers 18 residues. Germline CDR1 MGHRA, CDR2 YSYEKL. V dropped 0 bases and J dropped 1 base, with 16 bases sitting between them. The data stem from a study of shared clonotypes between healthy human individuals. CD8 cells regarded as naive lacked CD45RO, were positively chosen for CCR7, and omitted terminally differentiated effector memory CD45RA+ cells. Methods used by the authors: Junction-only sequences produced by ImmunoSEQ had no quality scores, so filtering differed. The protocol was immunoSEQ multiplex PCR, while the TCRdb copy is restricted to in-frame clones and leaves out a portion. The V and J calls and clone size are taken from that table; D and trimming were inferred from the DNA. The repertoire holds about 2.1 million clones, with around 93% as singletons.

The TCR sequence derives from a man aged 18 to 29 in good health. Some clones in this sample may be carry-over from other donors' samples. Sequenced sample: naive CD8+ T cells from PBMCs. This rearrangement joins TRBV4-1 to TRBJ1-5; D not resolved. For the CDR3, the DNA is TGCGCCAGCAGCCAAGAAGCCCCGAGAGGGTTGAGCAATCAGCCCCAGCATTTT. It is translated as CASSQEAPRGLSNQPQHF.